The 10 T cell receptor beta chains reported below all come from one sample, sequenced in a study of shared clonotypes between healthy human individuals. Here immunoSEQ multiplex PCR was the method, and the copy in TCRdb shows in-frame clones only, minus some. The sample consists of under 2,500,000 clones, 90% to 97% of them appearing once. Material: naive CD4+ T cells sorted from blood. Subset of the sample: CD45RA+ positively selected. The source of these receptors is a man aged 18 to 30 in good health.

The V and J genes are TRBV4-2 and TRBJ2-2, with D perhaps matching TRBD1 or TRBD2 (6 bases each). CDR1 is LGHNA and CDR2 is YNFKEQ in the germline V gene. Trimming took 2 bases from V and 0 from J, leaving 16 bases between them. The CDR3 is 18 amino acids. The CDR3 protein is CASSQNSGAATNTGELFF. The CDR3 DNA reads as TGTGCCAGCAGCCAAAATTCGGGGGCGGCAACGAACACCGGGGAGCTGTTTTTT.

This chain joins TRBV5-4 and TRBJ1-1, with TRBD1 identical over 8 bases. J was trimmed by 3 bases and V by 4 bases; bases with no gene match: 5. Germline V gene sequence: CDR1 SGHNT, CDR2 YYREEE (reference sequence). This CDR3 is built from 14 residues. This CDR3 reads CASSTQGAYTEAFF. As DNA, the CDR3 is TGTGCCAGCAGCACTCAGGGGGCCTACACTGAAGCTTTCTTT.

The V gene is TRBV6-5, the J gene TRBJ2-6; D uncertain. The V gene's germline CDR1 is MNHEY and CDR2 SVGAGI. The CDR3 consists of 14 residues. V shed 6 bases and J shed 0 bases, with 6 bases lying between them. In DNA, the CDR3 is TGTGCCAGCAGAAGAACCTCTGGGGCCAACGTCCTGACTTTC. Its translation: CASRRTSGANVLTF.

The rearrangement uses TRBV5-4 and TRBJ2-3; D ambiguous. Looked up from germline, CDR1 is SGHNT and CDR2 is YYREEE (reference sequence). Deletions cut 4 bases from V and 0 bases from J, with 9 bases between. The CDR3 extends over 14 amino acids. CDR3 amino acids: CASSHQDSTDTQYF. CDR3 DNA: TGTGCCAGCAGCCACCAGGACAGCACAGATACGCAGTATTTT. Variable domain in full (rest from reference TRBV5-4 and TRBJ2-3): ETGVTQSPTHLIKTRGQQVTLRCSSQSGHNTVSWYQQALGQGPQFIFQYYREEENGRGNFPPRFSGLQFPNYSSELNVNALELDDSALYLCASSHQDSTDTQYFGPGTRLTVL.

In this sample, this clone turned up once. The CDR3 here is CASSLGRRGNTEAFF. The CDR3 DNA reads TGTGCCAGCAGCTTGGGCAGGAGGGGGAACACTGAAGCTTTCTTT. This rearrangement joins TRBV5-6 to TRBJ1-1, with a weak D call TRBD1 (5 bases). Germline CDR1 and CDR2: SGHDT and YYEEEE. Trimming took off 0 bases at V and 1 base at J, with 10 bases between the two ends. The CDR3 covers 15 residues.

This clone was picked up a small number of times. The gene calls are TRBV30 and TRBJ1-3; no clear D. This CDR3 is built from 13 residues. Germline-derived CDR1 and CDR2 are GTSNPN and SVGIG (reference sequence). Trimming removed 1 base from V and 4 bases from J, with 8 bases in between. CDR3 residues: CAWSANIGNTIYF. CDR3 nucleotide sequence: TGTGCCTGGAGTGCCAATATCGGAAACACCATATATTTT.

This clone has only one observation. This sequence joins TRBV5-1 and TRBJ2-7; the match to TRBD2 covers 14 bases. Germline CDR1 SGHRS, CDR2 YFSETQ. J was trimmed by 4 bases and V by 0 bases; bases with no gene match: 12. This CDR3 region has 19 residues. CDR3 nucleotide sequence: TGCGCCAGCAGCTTGGTTGGCAGAGGGACTAGCGGGAGACCGTACGAGCAGTACTTC. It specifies CASSLVGRGTSGRPYEQYF.

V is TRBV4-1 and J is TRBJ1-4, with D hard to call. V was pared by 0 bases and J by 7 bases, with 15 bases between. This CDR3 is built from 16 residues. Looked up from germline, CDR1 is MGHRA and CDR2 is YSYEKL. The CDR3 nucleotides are TGCGCCAGCAGCCAAGATACCGCAGGAAGCGCTGAAAAACTGTTTTTT. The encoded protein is CASSQDTAGSAEKLFF.

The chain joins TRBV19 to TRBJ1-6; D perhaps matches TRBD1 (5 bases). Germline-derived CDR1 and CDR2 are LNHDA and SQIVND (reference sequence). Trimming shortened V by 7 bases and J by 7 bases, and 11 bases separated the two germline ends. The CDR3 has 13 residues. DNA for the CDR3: TGTGCCAGTAAGACAGTTGGGAATTCACCCCTCCACTTT. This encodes CASKTVGNSPLHF.

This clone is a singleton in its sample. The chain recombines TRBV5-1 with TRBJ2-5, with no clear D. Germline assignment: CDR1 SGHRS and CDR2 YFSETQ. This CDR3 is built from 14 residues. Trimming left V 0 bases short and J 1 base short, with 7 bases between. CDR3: CASSLEQPQETQYF. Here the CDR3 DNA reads TGCGCCAGCAGCTTGGAACAGCCCCAAGAGACCCAGTACTTC.